Each of the 21 T cell receptor beta chains below was sequenced from the same sample in a study of prognosis after radiotherapy for stage I lung cancer listed by TCRdb under 2021. Instrument on record: Illumina HiSeq 3000. Two rounds of multiplex PCR on genomic DNA were used to amplify the TCR beta CDR3 region. The first PCR round used primers specific to each TRBV and TRBJ gene, and the primer sequences were filed in Chinese patent CN105087789A. TCRdb reanalyzed the raw reads on its own, using fastp at Q25 for trimming and MiXCR for clone calling, and kept in-frame beta chains. Under each unique CDR3 protein, matching rows form one entry showing the most common genes and DNA. The sample yields roughly 13,000 distinct CDR3 sequences; approximately 60% were counted once. The ten biggest clones cover approximately 27% of the sample. Sequenced material: PBMCs, taken before or after stereotactic body radiation therapy (not recorded which). The receptor set was obtained from a donor over 45 with non-small cell lung cancer.

This clonotype was recorded only once. The chain couples TRBV5-5 to TRBJ1-2; D call uncertain. The germline CDR1 and CDR2 sequences are SGHKS and YYEKEE (reference sequence). This CDR3 contains 15 residues. V was trimmed by 4 bases and J by 8 bases, leaving 21 bases between them. Written as DNA, the CDR3 is TGTGCCAGCAGCCTCCTCGGTAGGGCGGTCAACGGCTACACCTTC. This gives the protein CASSLLGRAVNGYTF.

Ten or more counts support this clonotype. This rearrangement joins TRBV7-6 to TRBJ1-3, with a tentative D call TRBD1 (5 bases). The CDR3 is 14 residues long. Germline V gene data show CDR1 as SGHVS and CDR2 as FNYEAQ. V gave up 4 bases and J gave up 2 bases, with 9 bases separating them. Written as DNA, the CDR3 is TGTGCCAGCAGCTCTACAGGCACTGGAAACACCATATATTTT. The encoded protein is CASSSTGTGNTIYF. Using reference TRBV7-6 and TRBJ1-3 for the parts outside the CDR3, the full variable domain is GAGVSQSPRYKVTKRGQDVALRCDPISGHVSLYWYRQALGQGPEFLTYFNYEAQQDKSGLPNDRFSAERPEGSISTLTIQRTEQRDSAMYRCASSSTGTGNTIYFGEGSWLTVV.

On this clonotype itself: One end of the junction fails to match germline, which may point to a read error. The chain links TRBV6-2 or TRBV6-3 to TRBJ1-2; D is perhaps TRBD1 (5 bases). The CDR3 covers 13 residues. The V gene's germline CDR1 is MNHEY and CDR2 SVGEGT. The CDR3 loop reads CASILGAPYVYTF. CDR3 nucleotides: TGTGCCAGCATCCTCGGGGCCCCCTATGTCTACACCTTC.

This clonotype is medium-sized in the sample. The genes are TRBV20-1 and TRBJ2-7; 11 positions agree with TRBD2. In germline, CDR1 is DFQATT, CDR2 SNEGSKA (reference sequence). J was trimmed by 2 bases and V by 2 bases; bases with no gene match: 8. The CDR3 has 16 amino acids. CDR3 DNA: TGCAGTGCTAGATTAGCGGGAGGGCCTAGGCCCTACGAGCAGTACTTC. Its translation: CSARLAGGPRPYEQYF.

The chain joins TRBV6-1 to TRBJ1-1, with D unresolved. CDR3 length: 14 amino acids. V was trimmed by 8 bases and J by 0 bases, leaving 13 bases between them. From germline, CDR1 is MNHNS and CDR2 SASEGT. The CDR3, as DNA: TGTGCCAGCTTTACAGATTTCCTGAACACTGAAGCTTTCTTT. Its protein product is CASFTDFLNTEAFF.

This clonotype is labeled as medium-sized (0.01 to 0.1%). The chain couples TRBV20-1 to TRBJ2-7; D not resolved. The CDR3 is made up of 14 amino acids. The V gene's germline CDR1 is DFQATT and CDR2 SNEGSKA (reference sequence). Deletions cut 6 bases from V and 0 bases from J, with 15 bases between. This CDR3 reads CSARRGQSSYEQYF. CDR3 DNA sequence: TGCAGTGCCCGACGAGGCCAAAGCTCCTACGAGCAGTACTTC.

This clonotype was observed many times. The rearrangement joins TRBV27 to TRBJ1-5; tentative D call: TRBD1 (6 bases). Trimming took off 6 bases at V and 2 bases at J, with 14 bases between the two ends. Germline CDR1 MNHEY, CDR2 SMNVEV (reference sequence). The CDR3 runs 15 residues. CDR3 residues: CASSRGGKGNQPQHF. The CDR3 region has the DNA TGTGCCAGCAGCCGAGGGGGAAAGGGCAATCAGCCCCAGCATTTT.

This clonotype was counted ten times or more. This rearrangement joins TRBV9 to TRBJ2-6; D is uncertain. The CDR3 extends over 15 amino acids. Germline CDR1 is SGDLS and CDR2 is YYNGEE. V was shortened by 0 bases and J by 2 bases, with 6 bases between the two germline ends. The CDR3 coding sequence is TGTGCCAGCAGCGTAGAGGCAGCTGGGGCCAACGTCCTGACTTTC. Encoded protein: CASSVEAAGANVLTF. The full variable domain, rest sourced from reference TRBV9 and TRBJ2-6, is DSGVTQTPKHLITATGQRVTLRCSPRSGDLSVYWYQQSLDQGLQFLIQYYNGEERAKGNILERFSAQQFPDLHSELNLSSLELGDSALYFCASSVEAAGANVLTFGAGSRLTVL.

As to this clonotype: With a much larger clone just one base away, this may be a read error. V gene TRBV27 combines with J gene TRBJ1-1; 7 bases align to TRBD1. V dropped 4 bases and J dropped 7; count of bases not matched to a gene: 12. Germline CDR1 reads MNHEY; CDR2 reads SMNVEV (reference sequence). This CDR3 has 15 amino acids. This CDR3 reads CASSWPGQWISEAFF. CDR3 bases: TGTGCCAGCAGTTGGCCGGGACAGTGGATAAGTGAAGCTTTCTTT.

This clonotype was seen ten or more times. The gene calls are TRBV6-1 and TRBJ2-3; 9 nucleotides agree with TRBD2. The CDR3 has 15 residues. Trimming at V came to 3 bases and at J to 6 bases, leaving 7 bases not matched to a gene. In germline, CDR1 is MNHNS, CDR2 SASEGT. CDR3 DNA sequence: TGTGCCAGCAGTGACTCGGCGGGAGGGTCGGATACGCAGTATTTT. Translation gives CASSDSAGGSDTQYF.

In the case of this clonotype: It differs at one base from a far larger clone, so likely a read error. V usage is TRBV6-2 or TRBV6-3 and J usage is TRBJ2-3; TRBD2 agrees at 7 bases. The CDR3 loop spans 16 amino acids. Germline CDR1 MNHEY, CDR2 SVGEGT. For the CDR3, the DNA is TGTGCCAGCAGTGACTCGACTAGCTGGAGCACAGATACGCAGTATTTT. Translation: CASSDSTSWSTDTQYF.

Of note for this clonotype: A read error may produce the germline difference seen at one junction end. The chain has TRBV6-5 and TRBJ2-6; 7 bases map to TRBD1. Germline CDR1 reads MNHEY; CDR2 reads SVGAGI. This CDR3 comprises 18 residues. CDR3 DNA sequence: TGTGCCAGCAGTTGGATGACAGGGTTAGGAACTGGTGCCAACGTCCTGACTTTC. Translating it yields CASSWMTGLGTGANVLTF.

This clonotype has at least ten counts. This rearrangement joins TRBV4-3 to TRBJ2-7; no clear D. CDR1 and CDR2 (germline): LGHNA, YSLEER. Trimming took 0 bases from V and 9 from J, leaving 12 bases between them. The CDR3 totals 13 residues. The CDR3 is CASSQDLSAGQYF. CDR3 DNA sequence: TGCGCCAGCAGCCAAGACCTCTCGGCCGGGCAGTACTTC.

This clonotype has at least ten counts. This chain links TRBV7-9 with TRBJ1-2, with a possible D match to TRBD1 (5 bases). The CDR3 is made up of 14 amino acids. Germline CDR1 is SEHNR and CDR2 is FQNEAQ (reference sequence). Deletions cut 0 bases from V and 7 bases from J, with 12 bases between. In DNA, the CDR3 is TGTGCCAGCAGCTTAGCGGGCAGGGAGAGTGGCTACACCTTC. Translating gives CASSLAGRESGYTF. Combining the CDR3 with reference TRBV7-9 and TRBJ1-2 gives the whole variable domain DTGVSQNPRHKITKRGQNVTFRCDPISEHNRLYWYRQTLGQGPEFLTYFQNEAQLEKSRLLSDRFSAERPKGSFSTLEIQRTEQGDSAMYLCASSLAGRESGYTFGSGTRLTVV.

This clonotype counts as medium-sized. The chain employs TRBV6-1 and TRBJ2-1; 9 bases match TRBD1. Germline V gene data show CDR1 as MNHNS and CDR2 as SASEGT. V was clipped by 5 bases and J by 3 bases; unmatched bases: 5. CDR3 length: 15 amino acids. The CDR3 sequence: CASSPPGQGYNEQFF. CDR3 nucleotides: TGTGCCAGCAGTCCGCCGGGACAGGGCTACAATGAGCAGTTCTTC.

This clonotype was seen repeatedly, ten times or more. The chain carries TRBV6-7 and TRBJ1-5; 8 bases are shared with TRBD1. TRBV6-7 qualifies as an ORF whose function is uncertain. Trimming cost V 5 bases and J 2 bases; bases outside gene matches: 17. The CDR3 has 19 amino acids. The CDR3 region is CASSVGDRSVTRGNQPQHF. The CDR3, as DNA: TGTGCCAGCAGTGTGGGGGACAGGTCCGTGACGCGAGGCAATCAGCCCCAGCATTTT.

Concerning this clonotype: A much larger clonotype is one base distant, so this may be a read error. The chain is built from TRBV6-2 or TRBV6-3 and TRBJ2-5, with D unresolved. This CDR3 comprises 13 residues. Germline V gene sequence: CDR1 MNHEY, CDR2 SVGEGT. Here the CDR3 DNA reads TGTTCCAGCAGTTATGCCGAGCTTTATACCCAGTACTTC. It specifies CSSSYAELYTQYF.

About this clonotype itself: Only one base separates this from a far larger clonotype, so it likely reflects a read error. V usage is TRBV7-8 and J usage is TRBJ1-2; TRBD1 agrees at 8 bases. Germline CDR1 and CDR2: SGHVS and FQNEAQ. The CDR3 has 14 amino acids. The CDR3: CASSPDRGPYGYNF. In nucleotides, the CDR3 is TGTGCCAGCAGTCCCGACAGGGGTCCCTATGGCTACAACTTC.

In regard to this clonotype: A read error is possible here, since a much larger clone lies one base away. The CDR3 loop reads CASSYGGGIKETQYF. CDR3 bases: TGTGCCAGCAGTTATGGGGGAGGGATTAAAGAGACCCAGTACTTC. This chain connects TRBV6-2 or TRBV6-3 to TRBJ2-5; 7 bases align to TRBD2. The CDR3 runs 15 residues. Germline CDR1 MNHEY, CDR2 SVGEGT. With V trimmed by 3 bases and J by 3 bases, 7 bases remained unmatched.

At least ten counts were recorded for this clonotype. A far larger clone is only one base removed, so a read error is likely. The genes are TRBV6-2 or TRBV6-3 and TRBJ2-7; D is possibly TRBD1 (8 bases). CDR1 and CDR2 (germline): MNHEY, SVGEGT. The CDR3 is made up of 15 amino acids. V lost 5 bases, J lost 5 bases, and 19 bases lay in between. The CDR3 DNA reads as TGTGCCAGCAGTAGCAATTACAGGGGGGGTAACGAGCAGTACTTC. Protein product: CASSSNYRGGNEQYF.

This clonotype was seen at least ten times. The V gene is TRBV29-1, the J gene TRBJ2-3; 11 nucleotides agree with TRBD2. Germline-derived CDR1 and CDR2 are SQVTM and ANQGSEA. The CDR3 has 14 residues. The J segment lost 4 bases and the V segment lost 4 bases, leaving 4 bases of the junction unmatched. CDR3 amino acids: CSVATSGRSDTQYF. In DNA, the CDR3 is TGCAGCGTTGCAACTAGCGGGAGATCAGATACGCAGTATTTT.